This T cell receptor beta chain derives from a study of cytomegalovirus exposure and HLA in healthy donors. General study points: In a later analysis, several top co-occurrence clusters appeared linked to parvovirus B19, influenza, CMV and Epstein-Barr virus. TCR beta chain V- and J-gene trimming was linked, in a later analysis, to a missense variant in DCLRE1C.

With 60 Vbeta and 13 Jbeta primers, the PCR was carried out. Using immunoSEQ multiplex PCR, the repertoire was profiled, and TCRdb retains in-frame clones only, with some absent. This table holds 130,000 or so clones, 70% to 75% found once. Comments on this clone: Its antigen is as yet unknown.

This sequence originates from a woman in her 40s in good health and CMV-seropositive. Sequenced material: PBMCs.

CDR3 residues: CASSPLLNTGELFF. In DNA form, the CDR3 reads TGTGCCAGCTCACCACTATTGAACACCGGGGAGCTGTTTTTT. This chain uses TRBV18 with TRBJ2-2; D call uncertain. Per germline, CDR1 KGHSH and CDR2 LQKENI. CDR3 length equals 14 residues. V gave up 1 base and J gave up 1 base, with 4 bases separating them.